Listed below are T cell receptor beta chains from one sample, sequenced in a study of identical twins. Using its own MiXCR run on the 5' RACE reads, TCRdb lists one record per CDR3 protein. The table shows roughly 770,000 distinct CDR3 sequences, with around a sixth occurring only once. These data also formed part of another study, on T cells expressing NK-cell markers.

Sequencing was done on a sample of PBMCs. The receptors originated from a woman between 18 and 30 years old in good health. The CDR3 runs from the conserved cysteine through the conserved F or W. D genes are given only for firm matches. Some rows have no size entry. The others give once, few or many, or a class for an expanded clone.

V	size	J	D	DNA	CDR3
TRBV6-2/TRBV6-3	NA	TRBJ2-1	TRBD2	TGTGCCAGCACCGAGCGGGAGGTCTACAATGAGCAGTTCTTC	CASTEREVYNEQFF
TRBV5-6	few	TRBJ2-3	NA	TGTGCCAGCAGTTTTCCCGGGATTAACACAGATACGCAGTATTTT	CASSFPGINTDTQYF
TRBV11-2	NA	TRBJ2-3	NA	TGTGCCAGCAGCTCCCCCAGCGTGACTAGGGCCAGCACAGATACGCAGTATTTT	CASSSPSVTRASTDTQYF
TRBV20-1	NA	TRBJ2-7	TRBD1	TGCAGTGCTAGAGCTATGACAGGGGGGCACGAGCAGTACTTC	CSARAMTGGHEQYF
TRBV6-5	NA	TRBJ2-1	NA	TGTGCCAGCAGTTACCGGTCGTCAGGGGATGAGCAGTTCTTC	CASSYRSSGDEQFF
TRBV12-3/TRBV12-4	few	TRBJ1-6	NA	TGTGCCAGCAGTTTAGGCGCAGCATATAATTCACCCCTCCACTTT	CASSLGAAYNSPLHF
TRBV20-1	NA	TRBJ2-7	TRBD2	TGCAGTGTTCACCCGGGACTAAGTGTGAACGAGCAGTACTTC	CSVHPGLSVNEQYF
TRBV10-3	few	TRBJ1-5	NA	TGTGCCAGCTCAGGGCAACAATCGAATCAGCCCCAGCATTTT	CASSGQQSNQPQHF
TRBV10-2	NA	TRBJ2-1	NA	TGCGCCAGCAGGCACGAGCCTTCCGGGGAGCAGTTCTTC	CASRHEPSGEQFF
TRBV20-1	few	TRBJ2-2	TRBD1	TGCAGTGCTAGCGCGGGACAGGGGGCGTCCGGCGGGGAGCTGTTTTTT	CSASAGQGASGGELFF
TRBV5-1	NA	TRBJ2-7	NA	TGCGCCAGCAGCCCCCGAGGGGCCAACTCCTACGAGCAGTACTTC	CASSPRGANSYEQYF
TRBV6-2/TRBV6-3	NA	TRBJ2-7	NA	TGTGCCACAAGACTCCCGAGCTCCTACGAGCAGTACTTC	CATRLPSSYEQYF
TRBV4-2	NA	TRBJ2-5	TRBD2	TGTGCCAGCAGCCAAGGGGTAGCGGGGGGCGAGACCCAGTACTTC	CASSQGVAGGETQYF
TRBV10-3	NA	TRBJ2-7	NA	TGTGCCATCAGTGAGTCGGTGGTCCGACAGGACCCAGCCTACGAGCAGTACTTC	CAISESVVRQDPAYEQYF
TRBV7-2	NA	TRBJ2-7	TRBD1	TGTGCCAGCAGCTCCGACAGGGACCACGAGCAGTACTTC	CASSSDRDHEQYF
TRBV5-1	many	TRBJ2-1	NA	TGCGCCAGCAGCTTGGTAGGGGGTACCTACAATGAGCAGTTCTTC	CASSLVGGTYNEQFF
TRBV29-1	few	TRBJ2-2	TRBD2	TGCAGCGGGCGGGAGAGCGCCACCGGGGAGCTGTTTTTT	CSGRESATGELFF
TRBV9	few	TRBJ2-7	NA	TGTGCCAGCAGCCAAACAGGGACCTACGAGCAGTACTTC	CASSQTGTYEQYF
TRBV29-1	NA	TRBJ2-3	TRBD1	TGCAGCGTGCCGGGACAGGGCTCAGATACGCAGTATTTT	CSVPGQGSDTQYF
TRBV5-1	many	TRBJ2-7	TRBD2	TGTGCCAGCAGTTTGGGAAGCGGGACCTACGAGCAGTACTTC	CASSLGSGTYEQYF
TRBV7-2	NA	TRBJ1-1	NA	TGTGCCAGCAGCTTATGGGTACGGACTGAAGCTTTCTTT	CASSLWVRTEAFF
TRBV12-3/TRBV12-4	NA	TRBJ1-1	NA	TGTGCCAGCAGCAACCTGAGGGTGGGGGGGGCTTTCTTT	CASSNLRVGGAFF
TRBV4-1	NA	TRBJ2-3	TRBD2	TGCGCCAGCAGCCAAGCCCAGCGGGACACAGATACGCAGTATTTT	CASSQAQRDTDTQYF
TRBV18	NA	TRBJ2-1	TRBD1	TGTGCCAGCTCACCAGGCCGGGACAGGGATAGGAATGAGCAGTTCTTC	CASSPGRDRDRNEQFF
TRBV12-3/TRBV12-4	few	TRBJ2-3	NA	TGTGCCAGCAGTTTAATAGATAGCACAGATACGCAGTATTTT	CASSLIDSTDTQYF
TRBV20-1	NA	TRBJ1-1	NA	TGCAGTGCTAGACGATACGACACTGAAGCTTTCTTT	CSARRYDTEAFF
TRBV6-5	few	TRBJ2-3	NA	TGTGCCAGCAGTTACTCTACCGGGGACAAATTATATATCACAGATACGCAGTATTTT	CASSYSTGDKLYITDTQYF
TRBV6-2/TRBV6-3	few	TRBJ2-1	TRBD1	TGTGCCAGCAGTCAGGGGGCTCTGGGGCAGTTCTTC	CASSQGALGQFF